Below, 6 T cell receptor beta chains from the same sample are listed, as sequenced in a study of cytomegalovirus exposure and HLA in healthy donors. This PCR relied on a set of 60 Vbeta primers and 13 Jbeta primers. Method: immunoSEQ multiplex PCR; TCRdb's copy keeps in-frame clones and lacks some. The data show 95,000 to 130,000 clones, with approximately 80% seen just once and over 3.5% held by the top ten. Input material: PBMCs. These receptors were obtained from a man aged 25 to 40 in good health and CMV-seropositive.

V is TRBV7-9 and J is TRBJ2-1; 10 bases map to TRBD2. Germline CDR1 reads SEHNR; CDR2 reads FQNEAQ (reference sequence). The CDR3 extends over 15 amino acids. V was pared by 8 bases and J by 9 bases, with 13 bases of the junction left unmatched. DNA for the CDR3: TGTGCCAGCGTCCCTTCTTTTAGCGGGAGGCGTGAGCAGTTCTTC. Translation: CASVPSFSGRREQFF.

The CDR3 reads CATQITTNEKLFF. The CDR3 DNA follows: TGTGCCACCCAGATCACAACTAATGAAAAACTGTTTTTT. The rearrangement uses TRBV6-6 and TRBJ1-4, with D unclear. The germline CDR1 and CDR2 sequences are MNHNY and SVGAGI (reference sequence). Trimming left V 10 bases short and J 0 bases short, with 9 bases between. CDR3 length: 13 residues.

CDR3 sequence: CASGQHTGELFF. The DNA for the CDR3 is TGTGCCAGCGGACAGCACACCGGGGAGCTGTTTTTT. The chain uses TRBV2 and TRBJ2-2, with D possibly being TRBD1 (6 bases). This CDR3 has 12 residues. V lost 8 bases, J lost 3 bases, and 7 bases lay in between. The germline gives CDR1 SNHLY, CDR2 FYNNEI.

The chain carries TRBV7-2 and TRBJ2-4, with TRBD2 as a possible D gene (6 bases). CDR1 is SGHTA and CDR2 is FQGNSA in the germline V gene. V lost 3 bases and J 5 bases, leaving 14 bases between the germline ends. This CDR3 comprises 15 residues. The CDR3 coding sequence is TGTGCCAGCAGCTTCCTTGGAGGGCCGGAAAACATTCAGTACTTC. As protein: CASSFLGGPENIQYF.

The chain recombines TRBV4-1 with TRBJ1-1; D might be TRBD1 (5 bases). The CDR3 sequence is 13 residues long. Trimming removed 3 bases at V and 8 bases at J, with 13 bases between. The germline CDR1 and CDR2 sequences are MGHRA and YSYEKL. The CDR3 coding sequence is TGCGCCAGCAGCCAGGGGGGTTGGTCCGAAGCTTTCTTT. Encoded protein: CASSQGGWSEAFF.

The sample holds a few counts of this clone. The chain has TRBV9 and TRBJ2-5, with 12 bases lining up with TRBD1. CDR1 is SGDLS, CDR2 YYNGEE, per germline. V gave up 2 bases and J gave up 5 bases; unmatched junction bases: 4. CDR3 length equals 15 residues. The CDR3 DNA follows: TGTGCCAGCAGCGTCGGGACAGGGGGCATGGAGACCCAGTACTTC. Translating gives CASSVGTGGMETQYF.